The clone carrying this T cell receptor beta chain appeared once. This sample was taken from a study of T cell changes during pregnancy in multiple sclerosis. The protocol was immunoSEQ multiplex PCR, while the TCRdb copy is restricted to in-frame clones and leaves out a portion. This table holds fewer than 65,000 clones, 91% found once. This TCR was sampled from a female donor in good health, enrolled as a control in a pregnancy study. The sequenced sample was peripheral blood, obtained in the third trimester of pregnancy.

Written as DNA, the CDR3 is TGTGCCTGGTGGAGACAGCTTACCGGGGAGCTGTTTTTT. This sequence encodes CAWWRQLTGELFF. This rearrangement joins TRBV30 to TRBJ2-2, with a weak D call TRBD1 (5 bases). V lost 5 bases, J lost 5 bases, and 12 bases lay in between. The CDR3 spans 13 residues. CDR1 and CDR2 from the germline V gene are GTSNPN and SVGIG (reference sequence).